The next 6 T cell receptor beta chains were all read from a single sample in a study of vaccination and CD4 T cells after COVID-19. These receptors have no identified antigens. Treatment: approximately nine-day PBMC culture with coronavirus spike peptide pools or control peptides (ViraFEST assay). The assay that was used to sequence DNA from cultured CD4+ T cells was the Oncomine TCR Beta short-read assay. TCRdb itself ran the PCR reads through MiXCR, one entry per CDR3 protein. The sample has approximately 15,000 distinct CDR3 sequences, 51% seen once. The sequenced material came from CD4+ T cells from blood, cultured in vitro. These receptors originate from a human donor who had recovered from COVID-19.

The J gene is TRBJ2-1, the V gene TRBV7-9; D uncertain. Trimming removed 5 bases at V and 1 base at J, with 9 bases between. The CDR3 is 14 residues long. CDR1 is SEHNR and CDR2 is FQNEAQ in the germline V gene (reference sequence). CDR3 nucleotides: TGTGCCAGCAGCCCCGACGGGTCCTACAATGAGCAGTTCTTC. This encodes CASSPDGSYNEQFF.

The V call is TRBV12-3 or TRBV12-4, the J call TRBJ1-6; a weak D match, TRBD1 (5 bases). V gave up 4 bases and J gave up 6 bases, with 10 bases separating them. The CDR3 extends over 14 amino acids. Written as DNA, the CDR3 is TGTGCCAGCAGTTGGAGGGACCCTAATTCACCCCTCCACTTT. It encodes CASSWRDPNSPLHF.

This clonotype is a singleton in its sample. The chain couples TRBV7-3 to TRBJ2-3; D remains ambiguous. CDR3 length equals 14 residues. Per germline, CDR1 SGHTA and CDR2 FQGTGA. The germline V and J ends were trimmed by 4 bases and 3 bases, with 11 bases remaining between them. For the CDR3, the DNA is TGTGCCAGCAGCTCGACTCGTAATACAGATACGCAGTATTTT. Residues: CASSSTRNTDTQYF.

The chain joins TRBV20-1 to TRBJ1-1; D unresolved. The germline gives CDR1 DFQATT, CDR2 SNEGSKA (reference sequence). Deletions cut 4 bases from V and 4 bases from J, with 13 bases between. This CDR3 has 13 amino acids. The CDR3 nucleotides read TGCAGTGCTACAGACAATTCGGGCACTGAAGCTTTCTTT. This translates into CSATDNSGTEAFF.

This clonotype was counted a few times. The CDR3 protein is CASSSDSGQYF. The CDR3 nucleotides are TGTGCCAGCAGTTCGGACAGCGGGCAGTACTTC. The V and J genes are TRBV27 and TRBJ2-7, with a possible D match to TRBD1 (6 bases). V lost 4 bases and J lost 9, with 10 bases in between. The germline V gene encodes CDR1 MNHEY and CDR2 SMNVEV (reference sequence). There are 11 residues in the CDR3.

A few counts support this clonotype. The chain carries TRBV7-2 and TRBJ1-6; D not certain. V lost 0 bases and J lost 5, with 11 bases in between. Germline V gives CDR1 SGHTA, CDR2 FQGNSA. The CDR3 length is 16 residues. The CDR3 DNA sequence: TGTGCCAGCAGCTTAGCTGGGCAGGTCCATAATTCACCCCTCCACTTT. Protein: CASSLAGQVHNSPLHF.